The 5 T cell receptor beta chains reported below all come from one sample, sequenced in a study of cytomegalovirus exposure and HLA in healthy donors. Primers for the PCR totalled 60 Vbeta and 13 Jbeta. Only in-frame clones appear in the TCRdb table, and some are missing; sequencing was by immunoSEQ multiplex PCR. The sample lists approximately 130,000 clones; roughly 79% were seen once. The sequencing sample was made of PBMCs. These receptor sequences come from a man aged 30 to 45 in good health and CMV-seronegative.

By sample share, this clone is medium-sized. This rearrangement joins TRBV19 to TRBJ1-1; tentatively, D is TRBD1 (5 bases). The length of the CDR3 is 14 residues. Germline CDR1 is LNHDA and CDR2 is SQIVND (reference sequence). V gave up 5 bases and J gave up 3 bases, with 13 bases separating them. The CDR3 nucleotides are TGTGCCAGTAGTTACTCAGGGATGTACACTGAAGCTTTCTTT. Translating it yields CASSYSGMYTEAFF.

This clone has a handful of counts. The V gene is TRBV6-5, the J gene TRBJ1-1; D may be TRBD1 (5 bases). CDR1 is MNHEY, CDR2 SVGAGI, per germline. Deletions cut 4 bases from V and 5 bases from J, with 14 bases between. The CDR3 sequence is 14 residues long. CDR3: CASSFKAKGTEAFF. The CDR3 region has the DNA TGTGCCAGCAGTTTTAAAGCGAAGGGGACTGAAGCTTTCTTT.

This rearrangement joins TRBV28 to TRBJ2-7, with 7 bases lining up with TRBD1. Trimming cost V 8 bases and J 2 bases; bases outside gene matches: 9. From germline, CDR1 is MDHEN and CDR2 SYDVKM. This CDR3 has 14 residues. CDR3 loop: CASASGTETYEQYF. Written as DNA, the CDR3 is TGTGCCAGCGCCTCCGGGACAGAAACCTACGAGCAGTACTTC.

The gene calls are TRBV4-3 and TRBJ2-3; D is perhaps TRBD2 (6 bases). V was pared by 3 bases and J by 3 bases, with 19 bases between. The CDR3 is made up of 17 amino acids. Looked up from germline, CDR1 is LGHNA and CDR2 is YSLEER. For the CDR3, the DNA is TGCGCCAGCAGCCACTTCGAGTCGACTGGGGGGACAGATACGCAGTATTTT. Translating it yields CASSHFESTGGTDTQYF.

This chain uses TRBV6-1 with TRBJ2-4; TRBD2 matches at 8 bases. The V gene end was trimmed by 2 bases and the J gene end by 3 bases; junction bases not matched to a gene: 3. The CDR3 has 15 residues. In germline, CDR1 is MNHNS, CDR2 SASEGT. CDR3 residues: CASSETSGGKNIQYF. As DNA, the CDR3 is TGTGCCAGCAGTGAAACTAGCGGAGGCAAAAACATTCAGTACTTC.